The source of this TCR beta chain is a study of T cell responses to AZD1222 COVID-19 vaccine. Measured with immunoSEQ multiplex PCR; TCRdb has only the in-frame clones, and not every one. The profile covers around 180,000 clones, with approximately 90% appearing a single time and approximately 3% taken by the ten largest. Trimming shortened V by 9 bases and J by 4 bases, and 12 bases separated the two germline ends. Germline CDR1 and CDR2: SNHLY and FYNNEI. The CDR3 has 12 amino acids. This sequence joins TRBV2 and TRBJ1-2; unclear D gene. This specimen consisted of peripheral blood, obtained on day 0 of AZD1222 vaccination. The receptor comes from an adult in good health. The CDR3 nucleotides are TGTGCCAGACATACCCGGGCCTATGGCTACACCTTC. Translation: CARHTRAYGYTF.